This TCR beta chain is drawn from a study of spatial heterogeneity in lung cancer (dated by TCRdb to about 2019). Regarding the complete study: More beta-chain than alpha-chain transcripts were consistently detected, likely reflecting higher beta-chain transcript abundance. In tumor regions, TCR transcript counts showed a strong correlation with a T cell transcriptional module score derived from matched bulk RNA-seq. In the raw uncorrected reads, each unique combination of TCR and UMI appeared on average more than ten times. TCR alpha and beta repertoires were quantitatively compared across multiple tumor regions, matched nontumor lung and blood in non-small cell lung cancer. Nonsynonymous mutation counts, determined by whole-exome sequencing of tumor tissue, were related to TCR repertoire features. At surgery, hundreds of tumor regions, 64 matched nontumor lung samples and 56 PBMC samples were TCR-sequenced for both alpha and beta chains.

Library preparation was by 5' RACE. For sequencing, a NextSeq 500 was employed. The TCR library protocol attached a unique molecular identifier to each TCR cDNA molecule to allow correction of PCR and sequencing errors. For the original study's pipeline: TCR identification, UMI-based error correction and CDR3 extraction were all carried out with Decombinator tools. Expanded TCRs were defined as those above a frequency of 2 per 1,000, corresponding to the top 1% of the tumor frequency distribution. Expanded tumor TCRs statistically deemed absent (corrected P<0.05) from at least one tumor region were classed as regional, and all other expanded tumor TCRs were classed as ubiquitous. Rényi diversity was computed with the R vegan package after subsampling each repertoire 100 times to 5,000 TCRs. CDR3 similarity networks were built from amino acid triplet string-kernel similarity, connecting CDR3s with pairwise similarity above 0.82. TCRdb reanalyzed the raw reads on its own, using fastp at Q25 for trimming and MiXCR for clone calling, and kept in-frame beta chains. Every distinct CDR3 protein forms one entry, paired with its most common genes and DNA. The V and J calls and clone size are TCRdb's, not the authors'. Here the sample has about 8,800 distinct CDR3 sequences; over 3.5% occur a single time. The ten largest make up about 9.9% of the sample.

This clonotype was observed at least ten times. There is no known antigen for this receptor. No much larger clone exists at a distance of one base, and base qualities are not known. The CDR3 numbers 13 residues from cysteine through phenylalanine. Left in the record is the CDR3 DNA by itself, 39 bases read in frame from the first base. Per the germline V gene, SGHTA is the CDR1 and FQGTGA is the CDR2. V drops 2 bases and J drops 8 bases, leaving 12 bases in between. In the paper's terms, the time point label means: sample taken at primary tumor resection. Donors were about 70 patients with early-stage, untreated non-small cell lung cancer from the lung TRACERx cohort. For TCR sequencing, whole RNA was extracted from tumor and nontumor lung tissue, or from cryopreserved PBMC samples, and no cell sorting was done. Only patients with enough RNA available from two or more tumor regions were chosen for TCR sequencing. Tumor and adjacent nontumor lung specimens were reviewed by a lung pathologist before selection.

The research as a whole found: The number of expanded intratumoral alpha and beta TCRs correlated with the tumor nonsynonymous mutation count. Counts of ubiquitous and regional expanded TCRs correlated with counts of ubiquitous and regional nonsynonymous mutations, respectively. TCR-seq coverage of tumor T cells was estimated at only around 7% for alpha chains and around 13% for beta chains. Confirming at a functional level the hypothesis that regional TCRs recognize regional mutations was considered to require additional single-cell paired TCR alpha and beta sequencing.

The TCR was taken from a female donor with early-stage non-small cell lung cancer. The chain uses TRBV7-3 and TRBJ1-1, with the D gene not clear enough to name. The specimen was lung tumor tissue, collected at surgery. The nucleotide sequence reads as follows: TGTGCCAGCAGCTTAGGTGGTTCCATCGAAGCTTTCTTT. This sequence encodes CASSLGGSIEAFF. Here the CDR3 is joined to the reference TRBV7-3 and TRBJ1-1 genes, and the full variable domain is: GAGVSQTPSNKVTEKGKYVELRCDPISGHTALYWYRQSLGQGPEFLIYFQGTGAADDSGLPNDRFFAVRPEGSVSTLKIQRTERGDSAVYLCASSLGGSIEAFFGQGTRLTVV.